This T cell receptor (beta chain) emerged from a study of shared T cell receptors in the human thymus (dated by TCRdb to about 2021). As for the study more broadly: The study examined how self-reactive, shared T-cell receptor alpha chains are generated in the human thymus.

The receptor library was made with the immunoSEQ multiplex PCR assay. The clones in this table, taken by TCRdb from immuneACCESS, are in-frame only. Not every clone is retained; where verified, under half of the shortfall comes from an unresolved V gene, and the cause of the rest is unknown. The table for this sample lists some 760,000 clones; roughly 85% of them were counted only once. Roughly 0.01% of the sample belongs to the ten largest clones. This clone showed up just once. The target of this receptor is not known. The input lacks base qualities; no much larger clone sits a single base away. The same data also went into a second study, on human thymus T cells. The second study, in turn, reports: Donors were immunologically healthy infants undergoing open corrective cardiac surgery for congenital heart defects in Finland. Thymus tissue was obtained as surgical resects removed during corrective cardiac surgery. Both the thymic and the peripheral blood repertoires appeared to show biased V and J gene segment usage. The related research reported highly overlapping thymic TCR repertoires among unrelated individuals. The study used about eight infant thymus samples plus four related peripheral blood samples to characterize TCR alpha and beta repertoires. Donor ages ranged from roughly 6 to 250 days, and the cohort comprised about six male and two female infants. After being mechanically released from the tissue, thymocytes were kept at -70 degrees C in pellets of roughly 10-30 million cells. A QIAsymphony instrument was used to extract genomic DNA from frozen cell pellets. The immunoSEQ multiplex PCR assay was used to amplify the TCRB and TCRAD loci from a standardized quantity of quality-controlled genomic DNA. Amplicons spanned the V(D)J region at a length sufficient to cover the CDR3 and identify V and J genes. The amplicons were sequenced on an Illumina platform via the commercial immunoSEQ service. Primer bias and sequencing errors were corrected using previously described methods, and TCRAD and TCRB definitions followed the IMGT database. immunoSEQ Analyzer 3.0 and VDJTools were used for repertoire analysis, which covered basic statistics, V/J segment usage, diversity estimates, rarefaction and pairwise overlap. Chao1, ChaoE, Efron-Thisted, Shannon and inverse Simpson indices were used to estimate diversity, which was also estimated on datasets down-sampled to the smallest sample. For repertoire overlap, CDR3 nucleotide sequence, V gene and J gene had to match strictly, and clustering was done by Jaccard-based multidimensional scaling. On average, thymus samples yielded about 810,000 unique TCRB clonotypes, whereas blood samples yielded around 88,000.

Sequenced material: thymocytes. The TCR sequence derives from a girl less than two years old with a congenital heart defect. Donor details come from another sample of the same person, matched by shared clones.

The encoded CDR3 is CASRTRGYSNQPQHF. The nucleotides are TGTGCCAGTCGTACTCGAGGGTATAGCAATCAGCCCCAGCATTTT. The chain joins TRBV2 to TRBJ1-5; no D gene can be assigned with confidence. At the junction V is shortened by 9 bases and J by 0 bases, with 15 bases in between. From the germline V gene, CDR1 is SNHLY and CDR2 is FYNNEI. From the cysteine up to the phenylalanine, the CDR3 has a length of 15 residues. Just CDR3 DNA is preserved here, 45 bases in frame from base 1.